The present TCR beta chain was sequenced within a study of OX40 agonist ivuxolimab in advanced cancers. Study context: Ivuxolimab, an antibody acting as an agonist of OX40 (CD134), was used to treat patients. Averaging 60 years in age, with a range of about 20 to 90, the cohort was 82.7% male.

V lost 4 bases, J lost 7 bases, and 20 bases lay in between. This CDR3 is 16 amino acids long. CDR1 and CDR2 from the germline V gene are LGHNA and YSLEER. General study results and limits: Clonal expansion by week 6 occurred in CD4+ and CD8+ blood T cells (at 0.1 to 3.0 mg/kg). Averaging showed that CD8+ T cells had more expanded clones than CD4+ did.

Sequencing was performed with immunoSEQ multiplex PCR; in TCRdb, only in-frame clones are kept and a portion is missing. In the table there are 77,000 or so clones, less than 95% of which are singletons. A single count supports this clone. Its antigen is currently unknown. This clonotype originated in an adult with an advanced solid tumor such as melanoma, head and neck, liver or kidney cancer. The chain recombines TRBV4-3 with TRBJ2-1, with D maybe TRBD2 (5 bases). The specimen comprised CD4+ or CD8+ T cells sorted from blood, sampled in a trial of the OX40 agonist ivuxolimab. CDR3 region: CASSRNLRSTGNEQFF. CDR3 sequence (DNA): TGCGCCAGCAGCCGCAACCTTCGATCCACGGGGAATGAGCAGTTCTTC.